The present entry profiles one T cell receptor (beta chain) with its context. What it binds is not known. Per the germline V gene, CDR1 is LGHNA and CDR2 is YNFKEQ. V was shortened by 8 bases and J by 4 bases, with 17 bases between the two germline ends. This CDR3 has 14 residues. The sample belongs to a study of T-cell reconstitution after alpha-beta-depleted transplantation in children. It was with unique molecular identifiers that the TCRbeta library was prepared. TCRdb re-analysed the PCR reads in MiXCR, keeping a single row per CDR3 protein. The data hold about 830,000 distinct CDR3 sequences, with around 15% observed a single time. Overall study findings and caveats: About two months after transplant, alpha-beta T cells reportedly came from several hundred expanded graft clones. Some patients' high day-60 TCRbeta diversity was traced to surviving recipient T cells and thymic progenitors. Newly produced T cells mostly provided counts and TCRbeta diversity after one year, as hyperexpanded clones declined.

The specimen comprised PBMCs, mostly from graft donor cells, sampled 360 days after TCRalphabeta/CD19-depleted stem cell transplant. This sequence originates from a male patient younger than 18 who had a stem cell transplant for acute lymphoblastic leukemia, so the T cells may come from the graft donor. The gene calls are TRBV4-2 and TRBJ2-5, with D perhaps TRBD1 (5 bases). The CDR3 protein is CASWSLVGRETQYF. The DNA for the CDR3 is TGTGCCAGCTGGTCGCTCGTGGGGCGAGAGACCCAGTACTTC.